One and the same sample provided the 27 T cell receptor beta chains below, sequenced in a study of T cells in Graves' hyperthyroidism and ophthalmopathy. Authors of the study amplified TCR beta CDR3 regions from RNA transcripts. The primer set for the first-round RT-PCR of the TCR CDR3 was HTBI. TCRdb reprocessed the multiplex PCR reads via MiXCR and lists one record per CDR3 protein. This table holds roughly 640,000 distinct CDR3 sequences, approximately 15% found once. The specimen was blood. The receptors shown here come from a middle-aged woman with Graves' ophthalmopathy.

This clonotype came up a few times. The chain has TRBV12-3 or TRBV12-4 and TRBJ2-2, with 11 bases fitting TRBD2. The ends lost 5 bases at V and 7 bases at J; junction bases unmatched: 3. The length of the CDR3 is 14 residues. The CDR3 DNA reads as TGTGCCAGCAGTCGGACTAGCGGGTTCGGGGAGCTGTTTTTT. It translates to CASSRTSGFGELFF.

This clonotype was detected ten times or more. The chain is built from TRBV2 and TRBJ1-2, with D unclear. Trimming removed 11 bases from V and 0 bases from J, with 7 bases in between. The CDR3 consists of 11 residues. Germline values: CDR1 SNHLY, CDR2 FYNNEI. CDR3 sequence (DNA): TGTGCCTCAGCCTCTAACTATGGCTACACCTTC. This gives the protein CASASNYGYTF.

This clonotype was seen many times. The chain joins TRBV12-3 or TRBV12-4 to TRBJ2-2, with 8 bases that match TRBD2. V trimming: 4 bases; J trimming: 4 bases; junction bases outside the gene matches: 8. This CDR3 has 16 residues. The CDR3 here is CASSSLTSGVTGELFF. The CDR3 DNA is TGTGCCAGCAGTTCCCTAACTAGCGGTGTCACCGGGGAGCTGTTTTTT.

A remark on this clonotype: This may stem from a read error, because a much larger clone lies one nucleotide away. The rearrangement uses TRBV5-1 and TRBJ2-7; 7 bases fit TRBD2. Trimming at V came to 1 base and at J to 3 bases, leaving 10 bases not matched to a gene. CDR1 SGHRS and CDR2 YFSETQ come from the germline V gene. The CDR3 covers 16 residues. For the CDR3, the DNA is TGCGCCAGCAGCTTGTTGTCGGGAGGAGGAGGCTACGAGCAGTACTTC. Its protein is CASSLLSGGGGYEQYF.

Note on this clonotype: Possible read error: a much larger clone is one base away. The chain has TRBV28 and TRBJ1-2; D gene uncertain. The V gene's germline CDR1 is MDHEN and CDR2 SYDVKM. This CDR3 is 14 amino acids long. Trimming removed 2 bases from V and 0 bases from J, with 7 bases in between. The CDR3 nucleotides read TGTGCCAGCAGTTTAATTGCAACTAACTATGGCTACACCTTC. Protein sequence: CASSLIATNYGYTF.

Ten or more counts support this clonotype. CDR3 amino acids: CASITAGRNQPQHF. The DNA for the CDR3 is TGTGCCAGTATTACTGCAGGAAGAAATCAGCCCCAGCATTTT. The rearrangement joins TRBV28 to TRBJ1-5; D is unresolved. Germline V gene sequence: CDR1 MDHEN, CDR2 SYDVKM. The V and J ends lost 9 bases and 4 bases respectively, with 16 bases between them. The CDR3 length is 14 residues.

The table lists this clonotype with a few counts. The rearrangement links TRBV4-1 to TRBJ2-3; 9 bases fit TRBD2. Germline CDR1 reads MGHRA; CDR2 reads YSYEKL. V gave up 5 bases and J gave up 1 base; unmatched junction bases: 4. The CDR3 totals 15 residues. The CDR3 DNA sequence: TGCGCCAGCAGCGTTATAGCGGGGGGCACAGATACGCAGTATTTT. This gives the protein CASSVIAGGTDTQYF.

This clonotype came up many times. CDR3 nucleotides: TGTGCCGAGACGAACAGGGGTAGCGACAATGAGCAGTTCTTC. Its protein is CAETNRGSDNEQFF. The chain links TRBV2 to TRBJ2-1, with TRBD1 matching over 7 bases. The CDR3 extends over 14 amino acids. Germline lookup yields CDR1 SNHLY and CDR2 FYNNEI. V gave up 11 bases and J gave up 5 bases; unmatched junction bases: 12.

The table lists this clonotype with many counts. This chain's CDR3 is CASSDTGGARGELFF. The CDR3 region has the DNA TGTGCCAGCAGTGATACAGGGGGCGCGAGGGGGGAGCTGTTTTTT. The chain carries TRBV2 and TRBJ2-2; 9 bases agree with TRBD1. This CDR3 has 15 amino acids. V dropped 3 bases and J dropped 8; count of bases not matched to a gene: 7. Germline CDR1 reads SNHLY; CDR2 reads FYNNEI. Looking up the rest from reference TRBV2 and TRBJ2-2 gives the full variable domain: EPEVTQTPSHQVTQMGQEVILRCVPISNHLYFYWYRQILGQKVEFLVSFYNNEISEKSEIFDDQFSVERPDGSNFTLKIRSTKLEDSAMYFCASSDTGGARGELFFGEGSRLTVL.

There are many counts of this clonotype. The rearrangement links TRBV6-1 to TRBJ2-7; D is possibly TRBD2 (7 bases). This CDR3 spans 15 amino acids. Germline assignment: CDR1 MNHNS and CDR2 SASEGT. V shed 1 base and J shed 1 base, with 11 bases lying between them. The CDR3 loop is CASSEGGGASYEQYF. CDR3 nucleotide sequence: TGTGCCAGCAGTGAAGGGGGGGGCGCTTCCTACGAGCAGTACTTC.

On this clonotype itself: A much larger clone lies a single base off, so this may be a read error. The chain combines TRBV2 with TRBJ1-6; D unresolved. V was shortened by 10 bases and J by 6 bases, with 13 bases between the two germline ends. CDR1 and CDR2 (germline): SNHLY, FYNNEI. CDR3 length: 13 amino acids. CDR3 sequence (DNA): TGTGCCACCCGGCGGGGTCTTAATTCACCCCTCCACTTT. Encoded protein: CATRRGLNSPLHF. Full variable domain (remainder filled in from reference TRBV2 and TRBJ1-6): EPEVTQTPSHQVTQMGQEVILRCVPISNHLYFYWYRQILGQKVEFLVSFYNNEISEKSEIFDDQFSVERPDGSNFTLKIRSTKLEDSAMYFCATRRGLNSPLHFGNGTRLTVT.

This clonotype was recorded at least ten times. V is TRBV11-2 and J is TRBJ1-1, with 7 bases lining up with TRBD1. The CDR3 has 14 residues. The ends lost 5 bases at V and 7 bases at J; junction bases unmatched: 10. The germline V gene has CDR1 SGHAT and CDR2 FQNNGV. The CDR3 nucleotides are TGTGCCAGCAGCGCAAACAGGGGAGGGATTGAAGCTTTCTTT. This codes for CASSANRGGIEAFF.

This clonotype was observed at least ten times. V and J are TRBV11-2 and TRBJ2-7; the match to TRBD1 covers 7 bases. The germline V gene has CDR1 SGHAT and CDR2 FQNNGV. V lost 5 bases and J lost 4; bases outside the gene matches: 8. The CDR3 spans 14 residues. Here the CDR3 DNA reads TGTGCCAGCAGCCCGTACAGGGGACGTTACGAGCAGTACTTC. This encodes CASSPYRGRYEQYF.

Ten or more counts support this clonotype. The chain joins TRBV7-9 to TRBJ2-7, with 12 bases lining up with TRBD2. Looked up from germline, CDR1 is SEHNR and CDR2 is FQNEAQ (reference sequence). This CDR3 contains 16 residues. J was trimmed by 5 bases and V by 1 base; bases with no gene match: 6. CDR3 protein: CASSLGTSGAYHEQYF. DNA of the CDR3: TGTGCCAGCAGCTTAGGGACTAGCGGGGCGTACCACGAGCAGTACTTC.

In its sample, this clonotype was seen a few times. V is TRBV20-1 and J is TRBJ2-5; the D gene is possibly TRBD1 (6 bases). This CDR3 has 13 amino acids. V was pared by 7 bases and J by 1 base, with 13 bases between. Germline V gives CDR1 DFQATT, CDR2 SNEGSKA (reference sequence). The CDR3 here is CSVDSMPQETQYF. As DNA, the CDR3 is TGCAGTGTGGACAGCATGCCCCAAGAGACCCAGTACTTC.

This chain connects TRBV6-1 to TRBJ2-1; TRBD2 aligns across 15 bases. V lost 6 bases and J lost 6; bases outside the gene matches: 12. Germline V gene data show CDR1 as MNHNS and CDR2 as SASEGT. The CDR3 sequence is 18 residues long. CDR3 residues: CASSQSGLAGGPGNEQFF. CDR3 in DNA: TGTGCCAGCAGCCAAAGTGGACTAGCGGGGGGGCCAGGCAATGAGCAGTTCTTC.

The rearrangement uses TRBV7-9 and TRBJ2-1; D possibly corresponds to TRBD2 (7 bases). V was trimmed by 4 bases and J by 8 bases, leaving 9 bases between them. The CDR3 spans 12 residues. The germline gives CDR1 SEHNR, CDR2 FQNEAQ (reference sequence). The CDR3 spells CASSSGGDEQFF. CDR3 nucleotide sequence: TGTGCCAGCAGCTCGGGGGGCGATGAGCAGTTCTTC.

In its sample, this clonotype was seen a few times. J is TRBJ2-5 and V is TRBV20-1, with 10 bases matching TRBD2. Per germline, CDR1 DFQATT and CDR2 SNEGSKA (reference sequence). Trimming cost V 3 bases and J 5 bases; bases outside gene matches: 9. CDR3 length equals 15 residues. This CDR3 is CSASRGSGGGETQYF. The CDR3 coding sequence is TGCAGTGCTAGCCGGGGAAGCGGGGGGGGCGAGACCCAGTACTTC.

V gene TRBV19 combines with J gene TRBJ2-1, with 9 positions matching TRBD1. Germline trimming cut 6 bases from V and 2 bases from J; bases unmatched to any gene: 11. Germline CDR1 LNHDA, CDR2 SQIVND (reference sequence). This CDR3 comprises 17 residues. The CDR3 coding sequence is TGTGCCAGTAGCTCGGGACAGGGTGTTTTTACCTACAATGAGCAGTTCTTC. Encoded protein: CASSSGQGVFTYNEQFF.

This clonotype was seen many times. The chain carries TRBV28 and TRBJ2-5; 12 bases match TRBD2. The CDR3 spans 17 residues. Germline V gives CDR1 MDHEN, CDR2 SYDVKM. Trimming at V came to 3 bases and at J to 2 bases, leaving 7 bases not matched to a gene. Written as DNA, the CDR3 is TGTGCCAGCAGTTTGAACCTCCTAGCGGGGGGGCAAGAGACCCAGTACTTC. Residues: CASSLNLLAGGQETQYF.

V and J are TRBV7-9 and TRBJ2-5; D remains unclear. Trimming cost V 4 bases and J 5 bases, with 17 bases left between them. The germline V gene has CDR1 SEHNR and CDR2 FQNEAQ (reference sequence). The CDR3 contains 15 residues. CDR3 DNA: TGTGCCAGCAGCTCCCCCTCGGCCGGGTGGGAGACCCAGTACTTC. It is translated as CASSSPSAGWETQYF.

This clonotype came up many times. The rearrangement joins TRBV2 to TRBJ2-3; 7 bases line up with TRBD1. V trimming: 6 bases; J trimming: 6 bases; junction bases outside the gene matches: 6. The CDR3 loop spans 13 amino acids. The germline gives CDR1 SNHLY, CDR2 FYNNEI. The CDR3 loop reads CASRVGTEDTQYF. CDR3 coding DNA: TGTGCCAGCAGAGTCGGGACAGAGGATACGCAGTATTTT.

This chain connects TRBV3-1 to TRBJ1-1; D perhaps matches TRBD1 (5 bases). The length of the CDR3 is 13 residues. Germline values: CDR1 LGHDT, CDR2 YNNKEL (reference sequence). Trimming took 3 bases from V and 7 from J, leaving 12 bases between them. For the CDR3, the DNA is TGTGCCAGCAGCCAGGGGCCGGAGGGTGAAGCTTTCTTT. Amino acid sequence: CASSQGPEGEAFF.

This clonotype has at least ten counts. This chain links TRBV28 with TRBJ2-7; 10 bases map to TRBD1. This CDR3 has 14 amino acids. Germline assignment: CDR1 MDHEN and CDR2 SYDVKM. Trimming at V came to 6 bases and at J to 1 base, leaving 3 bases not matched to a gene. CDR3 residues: CASRRDRGSYEQYF. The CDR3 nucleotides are TGTGCCAGCAGGAGGGACAGGGGATCCTACGAGCAGTACTTC.

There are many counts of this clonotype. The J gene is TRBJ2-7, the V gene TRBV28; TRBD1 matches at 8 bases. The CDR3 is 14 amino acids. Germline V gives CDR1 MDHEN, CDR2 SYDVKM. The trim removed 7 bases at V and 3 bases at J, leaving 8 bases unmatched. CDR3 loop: CASNTGTGGYEQYF. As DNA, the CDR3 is TGTGCCAGCAATACCGGGACAGGCGGCTACGAGCAGTACTTC.

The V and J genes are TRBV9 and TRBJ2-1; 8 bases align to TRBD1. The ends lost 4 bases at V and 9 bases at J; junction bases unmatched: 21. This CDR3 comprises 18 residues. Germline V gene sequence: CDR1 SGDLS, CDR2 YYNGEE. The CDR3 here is CASSPRPPLAPQGGEQFF. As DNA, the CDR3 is TGTGCCAGCAGCCCCCGCCCGCCCCTAGCCCCACAGGGGGGTGAGCAGTTCTTC.

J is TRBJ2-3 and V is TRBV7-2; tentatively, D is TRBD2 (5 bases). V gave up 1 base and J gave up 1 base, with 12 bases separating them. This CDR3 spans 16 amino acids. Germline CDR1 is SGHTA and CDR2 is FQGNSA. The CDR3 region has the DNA TGTGCCAGCAGCTTAGTTGGCGGGTTAGGCACAGATACGCAGTATTTT. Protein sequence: CASSLVGGLGTDTQYF.